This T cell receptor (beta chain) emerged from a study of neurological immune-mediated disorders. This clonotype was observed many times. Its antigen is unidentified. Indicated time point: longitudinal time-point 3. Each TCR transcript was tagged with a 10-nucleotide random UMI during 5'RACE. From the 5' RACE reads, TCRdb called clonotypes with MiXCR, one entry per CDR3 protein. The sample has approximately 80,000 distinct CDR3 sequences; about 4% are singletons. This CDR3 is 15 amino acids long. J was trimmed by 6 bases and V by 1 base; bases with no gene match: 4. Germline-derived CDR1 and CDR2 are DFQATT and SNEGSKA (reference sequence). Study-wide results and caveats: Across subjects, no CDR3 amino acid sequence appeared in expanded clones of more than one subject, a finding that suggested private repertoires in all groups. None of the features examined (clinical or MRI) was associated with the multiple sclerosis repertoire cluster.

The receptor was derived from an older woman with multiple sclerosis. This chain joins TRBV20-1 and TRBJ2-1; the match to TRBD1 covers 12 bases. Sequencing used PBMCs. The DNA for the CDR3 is TGCAGTGCTAGAGGGGACAGGGGGCTTTCCAATGAGCAGTTCTTC. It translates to CSARGDRGLSNEQFF.